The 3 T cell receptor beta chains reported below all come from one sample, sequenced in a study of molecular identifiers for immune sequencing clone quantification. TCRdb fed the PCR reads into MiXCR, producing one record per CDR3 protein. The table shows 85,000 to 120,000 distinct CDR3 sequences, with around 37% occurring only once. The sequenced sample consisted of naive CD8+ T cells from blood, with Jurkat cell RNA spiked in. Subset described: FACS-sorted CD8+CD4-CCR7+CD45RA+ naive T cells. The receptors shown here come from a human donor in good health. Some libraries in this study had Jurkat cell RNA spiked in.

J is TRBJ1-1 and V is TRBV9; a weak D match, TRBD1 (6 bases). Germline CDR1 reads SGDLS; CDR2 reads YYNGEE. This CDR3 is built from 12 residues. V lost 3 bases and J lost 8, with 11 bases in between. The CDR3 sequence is CASSATTGEAFF. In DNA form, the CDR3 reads TGTGCCAGCAGCGCTACAACAGGGGAAGCTTTCTTT. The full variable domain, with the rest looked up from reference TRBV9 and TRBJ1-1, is DSGVTQTPKHLITATGQRVTLRCSPRSGDLSVYWYQQSLDQGLQFLIQYYNGEERAKGNILERFSAQQFPDLHSELNLSSLELGDSALYFCASSATTGEAFFGQGTRLTVV.

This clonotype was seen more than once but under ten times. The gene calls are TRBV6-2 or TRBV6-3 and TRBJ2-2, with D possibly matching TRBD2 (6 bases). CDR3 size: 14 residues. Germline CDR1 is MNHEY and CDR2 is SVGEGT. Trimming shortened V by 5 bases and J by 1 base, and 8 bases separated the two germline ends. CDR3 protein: CASSRDWNTGELFF. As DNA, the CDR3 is TGTGCCAGCAGTCGGGACTGGAACACCGGGGAGCTGTTTTTT.

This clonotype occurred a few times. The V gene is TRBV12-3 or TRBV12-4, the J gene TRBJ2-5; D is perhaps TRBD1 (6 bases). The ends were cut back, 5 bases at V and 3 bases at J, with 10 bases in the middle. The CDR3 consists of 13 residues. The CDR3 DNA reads TGTGCCAGCAGTGATACAGGGAAAGAGACCCAGTACTTC. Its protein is CASSDTGKETQYF.